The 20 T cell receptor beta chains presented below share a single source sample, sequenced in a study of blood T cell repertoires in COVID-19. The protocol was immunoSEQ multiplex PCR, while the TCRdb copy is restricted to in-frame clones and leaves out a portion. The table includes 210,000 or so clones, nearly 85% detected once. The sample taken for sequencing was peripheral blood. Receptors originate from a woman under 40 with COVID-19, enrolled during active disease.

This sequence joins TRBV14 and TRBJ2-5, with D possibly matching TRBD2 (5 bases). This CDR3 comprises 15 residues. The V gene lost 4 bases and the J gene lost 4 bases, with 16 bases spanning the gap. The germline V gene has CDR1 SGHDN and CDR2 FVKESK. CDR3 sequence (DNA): TGTGCCAGCAGCCCGTACGGGTCGGGGAGAGAGACCCAGTACTTC. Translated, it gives CASSPYGSGRETQYF.

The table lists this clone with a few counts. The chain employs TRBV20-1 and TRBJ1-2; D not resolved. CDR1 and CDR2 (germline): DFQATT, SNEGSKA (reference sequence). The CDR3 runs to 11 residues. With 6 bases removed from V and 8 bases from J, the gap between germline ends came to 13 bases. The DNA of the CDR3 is TGCAGTGCAAACGGGGTAGGAGGCTACACCTTC. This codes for CSANGVGGYTF.

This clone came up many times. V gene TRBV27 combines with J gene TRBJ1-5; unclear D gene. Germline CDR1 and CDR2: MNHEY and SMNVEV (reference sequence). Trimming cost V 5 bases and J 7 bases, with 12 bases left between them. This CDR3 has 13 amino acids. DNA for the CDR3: TGTGCCAGCAGTGCCTTTGCGGGCCAGCCCCAGCATTTT. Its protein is CASSAFAGQPQHF.

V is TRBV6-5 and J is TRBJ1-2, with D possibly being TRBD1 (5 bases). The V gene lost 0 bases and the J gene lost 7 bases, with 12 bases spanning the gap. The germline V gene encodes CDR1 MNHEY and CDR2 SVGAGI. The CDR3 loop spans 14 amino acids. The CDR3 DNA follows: TGTGCCAGCAGTTACTCGGGAGGGGTCAGTGGCTACACCTTC. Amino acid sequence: CASSYSGGVSGYTF.

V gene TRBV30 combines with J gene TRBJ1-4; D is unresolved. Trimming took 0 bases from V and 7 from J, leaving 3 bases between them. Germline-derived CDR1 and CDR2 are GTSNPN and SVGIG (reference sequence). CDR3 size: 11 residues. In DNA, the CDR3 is TGTGCCTGGAGTGTACTTGAAAAACTGTTTTTT. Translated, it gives CAWSVLEKLFF.

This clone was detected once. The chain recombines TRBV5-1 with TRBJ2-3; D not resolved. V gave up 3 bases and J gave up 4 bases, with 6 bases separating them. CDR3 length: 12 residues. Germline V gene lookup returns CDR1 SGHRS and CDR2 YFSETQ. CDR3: CASSSSSDTQYF. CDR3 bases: TGCGCCAGCAGCTCCTCCTCAGATACGCAGTATTTT. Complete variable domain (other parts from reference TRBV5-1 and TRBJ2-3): KAGVTQTPRYLIKTRGQQVTLSCSPISGHRSVSWYQQTPGQGLQFLFEYFSETQRNKGNFPGRFSGRQFSNSRSEMNVSTLELGDSALYLCASSSSSDTQYFGPGTRLTVL.

CDR3 nucleotides: TGTGCCAGCAGTTTAGGTCTTAGCGCAGATACGCAGTATTTT. Translation gives CASSLGLSADTQYF. The chain has TRBV27 and TRBJ2-3, with a tentative D call TRBD2 (5 bases). The CDR3 length is 14 residues. Germline assignment: CDR1 MNHEY and CDR2 SMNVEV (reference sequence). Deletions cut 2 bases from V and 4 bases from J, with 10 bases between.

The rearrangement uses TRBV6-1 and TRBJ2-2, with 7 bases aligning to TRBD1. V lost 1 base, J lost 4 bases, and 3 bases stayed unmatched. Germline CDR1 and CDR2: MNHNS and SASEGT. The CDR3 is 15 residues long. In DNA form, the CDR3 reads TGTGCCAGCAGTGAAGAGGACAGGACCACCGGGGAGCTGTTTTTT. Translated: CASSEEDRTTGELFF.

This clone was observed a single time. CDR3: CASSHLPGESPLHF. CDR3 DNA sequence: TGCGCCAGCAGCCATTTACCAGGGGAATCACCCCTCCACTTT. The rearrangement links TRBV4-1 to TRBJ1-6, with D possibly matching TRBD1 (6 bases). Germline assignment: CDR1 MGHRA and CDR2 YSYEKL. V was pared by 3 bases and J by 10 bases, with 13 bases between. The CDR3 loop spans 14 amino acids.

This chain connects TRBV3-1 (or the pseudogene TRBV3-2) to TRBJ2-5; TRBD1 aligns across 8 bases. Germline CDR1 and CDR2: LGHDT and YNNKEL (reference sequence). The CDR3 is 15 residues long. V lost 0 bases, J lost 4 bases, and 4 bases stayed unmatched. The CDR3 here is CASSQEGTGLETQYF. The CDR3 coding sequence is TGTGCCAGCAGCCAAGAGGGGACAGGACTAGAGACCCAGTACTTC.

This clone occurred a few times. This CDR3 is CASSQDNRGGGYTF. In DNA form, the CDR3 reads TGCGCCAGCAGCCAAGACAACAGGGGCGGAGGCTACACCTTC. V usage is TRBV4-3 and J usage is TRBJ1-2; TRBD1 aligns across 7 bases. Trimming at V came to 0 bases and at J to 8 bases, leaving 6 bases not matched to a gene. CDR3 length equals 14 residues. Germline-derived CDR1 and CDR2 are LGHNA and YSLEER.

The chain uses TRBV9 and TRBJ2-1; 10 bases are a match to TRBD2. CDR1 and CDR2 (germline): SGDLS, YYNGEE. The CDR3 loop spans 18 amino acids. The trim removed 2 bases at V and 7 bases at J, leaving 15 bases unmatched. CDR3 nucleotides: TGTGCCAGCAGCGTCCGGGGCCTAGCGGGGGCTCAGGGGAATGAGCAGTTCTTC. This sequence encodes CASSVRGLAGAQGNEQFF. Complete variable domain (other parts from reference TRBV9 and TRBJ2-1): DSGVTQTPKHLITATGQRVTLRCSPRSGDLSVYWYQQSLDQGLQFLIQYYNGEERAKGNILERFSAQQFPDLHSELNLSSLELGDSALYFCASSVRGLAGAQGNEQFFGPGTRLTVL.

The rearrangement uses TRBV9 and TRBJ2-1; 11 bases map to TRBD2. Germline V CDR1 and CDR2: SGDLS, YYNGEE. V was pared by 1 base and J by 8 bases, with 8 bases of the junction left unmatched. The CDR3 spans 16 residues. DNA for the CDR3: TGTGCCAGCAGCGTAACAATAACTAGCGGGGGCGATGAGCAGTTCTTC. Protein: CASSVTITSGGDEQFF. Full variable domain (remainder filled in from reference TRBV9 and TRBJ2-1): DSGVTQTPKHLITATGQRVTLRCSPRSGDLSVYWYQQSLDQGLQFLIQYYNGEERAKGNILERFSAQQFPDLHSELNLSSLELGDSALYFCASSVTITSGGDEQFFGPGTRLTVL.

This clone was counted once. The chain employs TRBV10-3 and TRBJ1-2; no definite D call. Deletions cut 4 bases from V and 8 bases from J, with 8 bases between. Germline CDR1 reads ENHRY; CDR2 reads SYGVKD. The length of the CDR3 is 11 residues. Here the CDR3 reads CAISGSGGYTF. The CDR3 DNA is TGTGCCATCAGTGGCAGCGGGGGCTACACCTTC.

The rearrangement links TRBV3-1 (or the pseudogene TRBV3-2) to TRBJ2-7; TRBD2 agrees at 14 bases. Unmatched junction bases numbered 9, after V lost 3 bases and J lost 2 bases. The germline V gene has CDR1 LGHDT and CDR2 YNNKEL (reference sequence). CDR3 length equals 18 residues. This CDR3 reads CASSHPGLAGGDPYEQYF. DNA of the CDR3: TGTGCCAGCAGCCACCCCGGACTAGCGGGAGGTGATCCCTACGAGCAGTACTTC.

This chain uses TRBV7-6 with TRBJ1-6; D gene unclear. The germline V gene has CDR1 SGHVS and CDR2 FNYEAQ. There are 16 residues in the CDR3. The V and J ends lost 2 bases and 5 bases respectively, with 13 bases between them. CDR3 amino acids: CASSLLAAGDNSPLHF. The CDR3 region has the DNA TGTGCCAGCAGCTTATTAGCGGCCGGGGATAATTCACCCCTCCACTTT.

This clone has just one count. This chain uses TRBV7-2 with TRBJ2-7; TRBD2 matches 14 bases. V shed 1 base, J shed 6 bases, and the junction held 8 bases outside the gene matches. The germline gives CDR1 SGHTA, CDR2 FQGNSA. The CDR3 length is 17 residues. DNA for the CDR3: TGTGCCAGCAGCTTAGTTGGGACTAGCGGGAGCTTAGGCGAGCAGTACTTC. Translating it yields CASSLVGTSGSLGEQYF.

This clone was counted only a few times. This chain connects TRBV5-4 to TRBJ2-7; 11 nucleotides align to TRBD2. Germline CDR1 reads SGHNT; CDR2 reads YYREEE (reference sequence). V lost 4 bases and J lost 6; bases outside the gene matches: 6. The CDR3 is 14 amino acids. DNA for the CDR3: TGTGCCAGCAGCCGTACTAGCGGGAGCGGCGAGCAGTACTTC. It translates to CASSRTSGSGEQYF.

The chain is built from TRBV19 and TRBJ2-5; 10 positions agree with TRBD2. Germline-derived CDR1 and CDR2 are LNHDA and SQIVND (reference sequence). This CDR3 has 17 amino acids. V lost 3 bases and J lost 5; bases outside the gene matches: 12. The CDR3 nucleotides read TGTGCCAGTAGTATCGGATCTCTAGCGGGAGATAGGGAGACCCAGTACTTC. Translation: CASSIGSLAGDRETQYF.

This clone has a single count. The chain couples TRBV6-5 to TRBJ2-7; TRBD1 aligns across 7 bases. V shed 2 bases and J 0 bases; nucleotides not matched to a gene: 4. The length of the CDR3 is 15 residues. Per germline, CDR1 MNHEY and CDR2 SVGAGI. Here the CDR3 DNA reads TGTGCCAGCAGTTACCTTGGACAGGCCTCCTACGAGCAGTACTTC. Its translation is CASSYLGQASYEQYF.